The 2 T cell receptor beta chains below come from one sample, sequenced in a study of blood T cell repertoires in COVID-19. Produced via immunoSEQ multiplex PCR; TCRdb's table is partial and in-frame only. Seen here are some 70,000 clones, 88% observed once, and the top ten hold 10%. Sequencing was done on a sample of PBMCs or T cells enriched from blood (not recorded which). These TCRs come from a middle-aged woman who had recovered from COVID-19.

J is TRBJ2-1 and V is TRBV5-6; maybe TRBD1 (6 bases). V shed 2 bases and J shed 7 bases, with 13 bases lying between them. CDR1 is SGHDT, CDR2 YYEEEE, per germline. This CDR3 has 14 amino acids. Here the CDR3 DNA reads TGTGCCAGCAGCTTACCCTCAGGGGTGAATGAGCAGTTCTTC. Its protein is CASSLPSGVNEQFF.

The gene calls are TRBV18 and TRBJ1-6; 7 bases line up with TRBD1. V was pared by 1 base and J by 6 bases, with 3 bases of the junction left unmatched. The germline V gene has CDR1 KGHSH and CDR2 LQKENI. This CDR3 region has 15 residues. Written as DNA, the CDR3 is TGTGCCAGCTCACCACGCCAGGGGGGTAATTCACCCCTCCACTTT. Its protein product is CASSPRQGGNSPLHF.